This TCR beta chain was obtained from a study of blood T cell repertoires in COVID-19. Overall study context: Acute-phase and convalescent COVID-19 samples originated in the United States, Italy and Spain.

Clones were sequenced by immunoSEQ multiplex PCR, and TCRdb holds only the in-frame ones, with some missing. The data hold around 250,000 clones, with approximately 82% observed a single time. CDR1 DFQATT and CDR2 SNEGSKA come from the germline V gene (reference sequence). Trimming left V 3 bases short and J 6 bases short, with 18 bases between. The CDR3 is 14 amino acids. Sequencing was performed on peripheral blood. The V gene is TRBV20-1, the J gene TRBJ2-7; D may be TRBD1 (6 bases). The clonotype comes from a woman aged 80 or over with acute or convalescent COVID-19. The CDR3 loop reads CSASSVFRGGEQYF. The CDR3 DNA reads TGCAGTGCTAGTTCGGTTTTTCGAGGGGGCGAGCAGTACTTC.